This T cell receptor (beta chain) was captured by sequencing in a study of beta chain features in type 1 diabetes. Study as a whole: Patients were similar to healthy donors in age and gender (as well as in cell yields). Study-wide results and limits: Patients with type 1 diabetes showed fewer VDJ junction insertions and more deletions.

Points on this clone: Its antigen is unidentified.

CDR3 size: 14 residues. The V gene's germline CDR1 is SGHVS and CDR2 FQNEAQ. The V gene lost 5 bases and the J gene lost 8 bases, with 18 bases spanning the gap. TCRB transcripts that were expressed got sequenced, as all of the isolated RNA had been reverse transcribed. Here immunoSEQ multiplex PCR was the method, and the copy in TCRdb shows in-frame clones only, minus some. Altogether about 350,000 clones are present, 15% to 20% being singletons, with the ten largest covering around 0.04%. The origin of this receptor is a woman between 18 and 29 years old in good health. This chain joins TRBV7-8 and TRBJ1-2; tentatively, D is TRBD1 (6 bases). The source material was naive CD4+ T cells from blood. The CDR3 is CASSPRAGARGYTF. The CDR3 DNA reads as TGTGCCAGCAGCCCACGGGCGGGGGCGCGGGGCTACACCTTC.